A selection of T cell receptor beta chains follows, all from one sample in a study of shared clonotypes between healthy human individuals. TCRdb keeps only in-frame clones here, not all; method: immunoSEQ multiplex PCR. The table records about 1.5 million clones, 95% to 99% of them present only once. Material: naive CD4+ T cells sorted from blood. These receptors were taken from a man aged 25 to 40 in good health. Each CDR3 is given with its conserved first and last residue. Fields, in order: clone size, D gene, J gene, V gene, CDR3 DNA, CDR3 protein. A D gene is named only where the DNA matches it firmly. A row's size may be missing; if present it is once, few, many or a size class.

>NA|NA|TRBJ1-1|TRBV5-1
TGCGCCAGCAGCTTGAGGACAGACACTGAAGCTTTCTTT
CASSLRTDTEAFF
>NA|NA|TRBJ2-7|TRBV14
TGTGCCAGCAGCCAAGTTGGTACAGGTTCACTCGAGCAGTACTTC
CASSQVGTGSLEQYF
>NA|NA|TRBJ2-3|TRBV5-6
TGTGCCAGCAGCAGAGGTCATAACCGCACAGATACGCAGTATTTT
CASSRGHNRTDTQYF
>NA|TRBD1|TRBJ2-3|TRBV2
TGTGCCAGCACCCGCTCCGACAGGGGGCGGGGTACGCAGTATTTT
CASTRSDRGRGTQYF
>NA|NA|TRBJ1-5|TRBV9
TGTGCCAGCAGCGTATCGGGGCATAGCAATCAGCCCCAGCATTTT
CASSVSGHSNQPQHF
>NA|TRBD2|TRBJ2-7|TRBV28
TGTGCCAGCAGAAGGACTAGCGGGGATGGGGAGCAGTACTTC
CASRRTSGDGEQYF
>NA|TRBD2|TRBJ2-7|TRBV25-1
TGTGCCAGCAGTGAACACTCGGGACTAGCGGACGAGCAGTACTTC
CASSEHSGLADEQYF
>NA|TRBD2|TRBJ2-5|TRBV5-1
TGCGCCAGCAGCTTGGCAGGACTAGCGGGAGGCCAGTACCAAGAGACCCAGTACTTC
CASSLAGLAGGQYQETQYF
>NA|NA|TRBJ1-3|TRBV7-3
TGTGCCAGCAGCTTATTCGGGGACTCCTCTGGAAACACCATATATTTT
CASSLFGDSSGNTIYF
>NA|TRBD2|TRBJ2-7|TRBV7-2
TGTGCCAGCAGCTTAGTCGGGACTAGCGGGAGAGGCCACTTC
CASSLVGTSGRGHF
>NA|NA|TRBJ1-1|TRBV11-2
TGTGCCAGCAGCTATTCCCAGGGCACTGAAGCTTTCTTT
CASSYSQGTEAFF
>NA|NA|TRBJ2-2|TRBV6-1
TGTGCCAGTGTCCTTTTGAACACCGGGGAGCTGTTTTTT
CASVLLNTGELFF
>NA|NA|TRBJ2-1|TRBV25-1
TGTGCCAGCAGCCGAAGCGGATCCTACAATGAGCAGTTCTTC
CASSRSGSYNEQFF
>NA|NA|TRBJ2-2|TRBV7-6
TGTGCCAGCAGCTTAGACGGGGTAACCGGGGAGCTGTTTTTT
CASSLDGVTGELFF
>NA|NA|TRBJ2-1|TRBV7-9
TGTGCCAGCAGCCCGGGCTACAATGAGCAGTTCTTC
CASSPGYNEQFF
>NA|TRBD2|TRBJ2-1|TRBV11-3
TGTGCCAGCAGCTTAGGTCAGGGTAGCGGACTAGCAGACAATGAGCAGTTCTTC
CASSLGQGSGLADNEQFF
>NA|TRBD2|TRBJ2-5|TRBV5-4
TGTGCCAGCAGCCAAATAGCGGGAGGGGCAGAGACCCAGTACTTC
CASSQIAGGAETQYF
>NA|TRBD1|TRBJ2-1|TRBV5-5
TGTGCCAGCAGCTTGTTCCAGGGGGCCAATGAGCAGTTCTTC
CASSLFQGANEQFF
>few|TRBD1|TRBJ1-5|TRBV5-1
TGCGCCAGCAGCACCGGGACAGCCCCAGGTCCCCAGCATTTT
CASSTGTAPGPQHF
>NA|NA|TRBJ1-3|TRBV18
TGTGCCAGCTCACAATCGACAGGAAACACCATATATTTT
CASSQSTGNTIYF
>NA|NA|TRBJ2-5|TRBV19
TGTGCCAGTAGTCGTCTGAGGCGGGAGACCCAGTACTTC
CASSRLRRETQYF
>NA|TRBD2|TRBJ2-1|TRBV11-2
TGTGCCAGCAGGCCCTCTCTGACTAGCGGGAGGGCGGCCGAGCAGTTCTTC
CASRPSLTSGRAAEQFF
>once|TRBD1|TRBJ2-7|TRBV28
TGTGCCAGCAGCTCCCCTCGACAGGGGATCTCCTACGAGCAGTACTTC
CASSSPRQGISYEQYF
>NA|TRBD2|TRBJ2-2|TRBV18
TGTGCCAGCTCACCCCTTCCGGGACTATCGAACACCGGGGAGCTGTTTTTT
CASSPLPGLSNTGELFF